This T cell receptor (beta chain) was found in a study of response to subunit inactivated influenza vaccine. Study conclusions and caveats: Seasonal influenza vaccination, on each occasion, was suggested by the authors to recruit few new T cells.

Using its own MiXCR run on the RT-PCR reads, TCRdb lists one record per CDR3 protein. This repertoire shows almost 250,000 distinct CDR3 sequences, 12% found once; its top ten account for more than 7%. CDR1 and CDR2 from the germline V gene are LGHDT and YNNKEL (reference sequence). The V segment lost 2 bases and the J segment 0 bases; nucleotides outside the gene matches: 7. The CDR3 consists of 17 residues. Remarks on this clonotype: The antigen is not known.

This receptor was taken from a man aged 45-60 years who received an inactivated influenza vaccine. The source was non-naive T cells sorted from PBMCs, collected less than 15 days before vaccination. The V call is TRBV3-1, the J call TRBJ2-4; 7 bases align to TRBD2. CDR3 amino acids: CASSQSRLAVAKNIQYF. In DNA, the CDR3 is TGTGCCAGCAGCCAATCCCGACTAGCAGTAGCCAAAAACATTCAGTACTTC. The full variable domain, in which reference TRBV3-1 and TRBJ2-4 provide the parts outside the CDR3, is DTAVSQTPKYLVTQMGNDKSIKCEQNLGHDTMYWYKQDSKKFLKIMFSYNNKELIINETVPNRFSPKSPDKAHLNLHINSLELGDSAVYFCASSQSRLAVAKNIQYFGAGTRLSVL.